Described below is a single T cell receptor beta chain sequence and its context. Its antigen specificity is not known. No quality values exist for individual bases; no much larger clone is one base distant. This specimen comes from a study of OX40 agonist ivuxolimab in advanced cancers. At the level of the whole study: Ivuxolimab, which targeted the costimulatory receptor OX40 (CD134), was an agonistic, fully human IgG2 monoclonal antibody. The paper covers the monotherapy dose-escalation part of the phase I ivuxolimab trial, which included N ≈ 54 patients. Three dose-escalation patients achieved partial responses, one with hepatocellular carcinoma and two with cutaneous melanoma. Prior anti-PD-1, anti-PD-L1 or anti-CTLA-4 therapy was permitted, and 40% to 50% of dose-escalation patients had received checkpoint inhibitors. Of the roughly 54 patients in dose escalation, 19 had hepatocellular carcinoma, some 15 had melanoma, 9 had renal cell carcinoma and 9 had head and neck cancer. The point of sequencing TCRbeta in the periphery was to test whether ivuxolimab changed TCR sequence diversity and drove clonal T-cell expansion. In the dose-escalation cohort, 82.7% of patients were male, and the mean age was roughly 60 years, with a range of 23 to 79. Intravenous ivuxolimab was administered to patients every 2 weeks at six dose levels: 0.01, 0.1, 0.3, 1.5, 3 and 10 mg/kg.

The trial excluded patients who had a history of autoimmune disease or who were on systemic immunosuppression. Peripheral blood for TCR sequencing was collected from all dose cohorts at baseline, on cycle 4 day 1, and on cycle 7 day 1. The samples were drawn from a first-in-human, open-label, multicenter phase I dose-escalation trial of ivuxolimab. Adults with locally advanced or metastatic head and neck squamous cell, hepatocellular, melanoma or renal cell carcinoma were enrolled in the trial. CD4+ and CD8+ T cells were sorted separately from peripheral blood before TCR sequencing. The germline V gene (reference sequence) supplies CDR1 LNHNV and CDR2 YYDKDF. Trimming removed 5 bases from V and 3 bases from J, leaving 7 bases between the germline ends. The CDR3 sequence holds 12 residues, the cysteine and phenylalanine included. CDR3 DNA is the only sequence kept; it has 36 bases, read in frame from the first base.

For sequencing of the TCRbeta CDR3 region, genomic DNA was extracted from the sorted cells. The immunoSEQ Assay was used to sequence the TCRbeta CDR3 regions. Here the immuneACCESS table is served through TCRdb, limited to in-frame sequences with V and J called. Missing clones are a known gap in these copies; in checked studies unresolved V genes cover under half, and the rest lacks a known reason. Across this sample there are roughly 65,000 clones, with over 60% seen only once. Of the sample, about 2.2% falls within the top ten clones. Results the study describes overall, beyond this receptor: Low levels of normalized T-cell clonal expansion were also shown by some nonresponding patients. Which antigens the clonally expanded peripheral T cells were specific for was not determined. After ivuxolimab, more expanded clones were found on average in CD8+ T cells than in CD4+ T cells. At doses of 0.1 to 3.0 mg/kg, clonal expansion of both CD4+ and CD8+ T cells in blood was seen between baseline and week 6. In partial responders in the 0.1-3.0 mg/kg groups, normalized peripheral clonal expansion was found to be among the lowest, especially among CD8+ T cells.

The specimen was CD4+ or CD8+ T cells sorted from blood, collected in a trial of the OX40 agonist ivuxolimab. In this chain, TRBV15 is recombined with TRBJ2-5, with TRBD1 perhaps the D gene, on 5 matching bases. This TCR came from an adult with an advanced solid tumor such as melanoma, head and neck, liver or kidney cancer. The nucleotides are TGTGCCACCAGCCGACAGAAAGAGACCCAGTACTTC. Translated, this is CATSRQKETQYF.